This TCR beta chain was recovered during a study of cytomegalovirus exposure and HLA in healthy donors. About the research overall: Inside one of the first data releases sat tens of millions of unique TCRs taken from HLA-typed donors. Study-wide points: It was shown in a later analysis that HLA-associated TCR beta chains were more clonally expanded than other, equally common chains. Earlier results showed most TCR beta V segments being productive about 90% or about 30% of the time.

Turning to this clone: Antigen: not known.

Per the germline V gene, CDR1 is GTSNPN and CDR2 is SVGIG (reference sequence). This CDR3 spans 14 amino acids. V lost 2 bases and J lost 3; bases outside the gene matches: 4. Healthy bone marrow donors formed the donor group. PCR was performed using 60 Vbeta and 13 Jbeta primers. Clones were sequenced by immunoSEQ multiplex PCR, and TCRdb holds only the in-frame ones, with some missing. The data hold 55,000 to 65,000 clones, with 80% to 90% observed a single time. Specimen: PBMCs. The chain employs TRBV30 and TRBJ1-2; the match to TRBD1 covers 9 bases. This TCR was sampled from a man aged 25-40 years in good health and CMV-seropositive. DNA for the CDR3: TGTGCCTGGAGTCTGGACAGGGGCGACTATGGCTACACCTTC. Its translation is CAWSLDRGDYGYTF.